The present T cell receptor (beta chain) was sequenced within a study of blood T cell repertoires in COVID-19. Generated by immunoSEQ multiplex PCR, the TCRdb table keeps only in-frame clones and is missing some. The sample lists about 130,000 clones; over 80% were seen once. The germline V and J ends were trimmed by 2 bases and 13 bases, with 14 bases remaining between them. The CDR3 extends over 13 amino acids. The germline V gene has CDR1 WNHNN and CDR2 SYGVQD (reference sequence). The sample consisted of peripheral blood. The TCR was taken from a man aged 60 to 69 with acute or convalescent COVID-19. The chain joins TRBV10-1 to TRBJ2-2; a possible D gene is TRBD1 (6 bases). The CDR3 DNA sequence: TGCGCCAGCAGTGAGGACAGGTATCGCGGGCTGTTTTTT. Protein sequence: CASSEDRYRGLFF.